This is a list of T cell receptor beta chains from one sample in a study of blood T cells in healthy people across ages. MiXCR was run by TCRdb on the 5' RACE reads, yielding one entry per CDR3 protein. The data show about 770,000 distinct CDR3 sequences, more than 40% seen once. Sequenced: blood. The source of these receptors is a man aged 55 to 70 in good health. Both conserved end residues are part of each CDR3. Fields, in order: J gene, clone size, D gene, V gene, CDR3 protein, CDR3 DNA. A D gene is named only where the DNA matches it firmly. Rows may omit the clone size; those that give it use once, few, many or a size class.

TRBJ2-1	few	NA	TRBV29-1	CSVLETEQFF	TGCAGCGTTCTTGAGACTGAGCAGTTCTTC
TRBJ2-7	few	NA	TRBV25-1	CASSEEGEQYF	TGTGCCAGCAGTGAAGAGGGGGAGCAGTACTTC
TRBJ2-1	NA	TRBD1	TRBV5-1	CASSLAGTGYDEQFF	TGCGCCAGCAGCTTGGCTGGGACAGGGTATGATGAGCAGTTCTTC
TRBJ2-3	NA	TRBD2	TRBV20-1	CSAGAGTSGKDTQYF	TGCAGTGCCGGGGCCGGGACTAGTGGAAAAGATACGCAGTATTTT
TRBJ2-3	few	NA	TRBV7-9	CASSPNGGGTDTQYF	TGTGCCAGCAGCCCCAATGGCGGTGGCACAGATACGCAGTATTTT
TRBJ2-5	NA	NA	TRBV11-2	CASSTQGTTQYF	TGTGCCAGCAGCACACAGGGTACGACCCAGTACTTC
TRBJ2-7	NA	TRBD2	TRBV20-1	CSASHREGLSYEQYF	TGCAGTGCTAGTCACCGGGAGGGCCTATCCTACGAGCAGTACTTC
TRBJ2-1	NA	TRBD2	TRBV24-1	CATSDSGSGGYNEQFF	TGTGCCACCAGTGATTCCGGTAGCGGGGGTTACAATGAGCAGTTCTTC
TRBJ1-2	NA	TRBD1	TRBV4-2	CASSPQGAKGYTF	TGTGCCAGCAGCCCACAGGGGGCGAAGGGCTACACCTTC
TRBJ1-2	NA	TRBD1	TRBV6-2/TRBV6-3	CASGRAAGGGTF	TGTGCCAGCGGAAGAGCCGCAGGGGGCGGCACCTTC
TRBJ1-1	NA	NA	TRBV12-3/TRBV12-4	CASSQTESTEAFF	TGTGCCAGCAGTCAGACGGAGAGCACTGAAGCTTTCTTT
TRBJ2-7	few	TRBD1	TRBV20-1	CSAGVPGQDYEQYF	TGCAGTGCCGGCGTCCCGGGACAGGACTACGAGCAGTACTTC
TRBJ2-1	once	TRBD1	TRBV27	CTSSWGTGRNNEQFF	TGTACCAGCAGTTGGGGGACAGGGAGGAACAATGAGCAGTTCTTC
TRBJ2-5	few	TRBD2	TRBV6-1	CASSLTSGPGAQYF	TGTGCCAGCAGTCTCACTAGCGGCCCTGGGGCCCAGTACTTC
TRBJ2-4	NA	TRBD2	TRBV14	CASSLHGGGNIQYF	TGTGCCAGCAGCCTTCACGGGGGGGGAAACATTCAGTACTTC
TRBJ2-3	NA	NA	TRBV6-2/TRBV6-3	CASSPLTQAKDTQYF	TGTGCCAGCAGTCCCCTAACGCAGGCGAAAGATACGCAGTATTTT
TRBJ2-7	NA	NA	TRBV20-1	CSAGTPPVYEQYF	TGCAGTGCCGGGACGCCTCCTGTCTACGAGCAGTACTTC
TRBJ2-4	NA	TRBD1	TRBV7-9	CAAGDRDKNIQYF	TGTGCCGCGGGGGACAGGGACAAAAACATTCAGTACTTC
TRBJ2-7	few	NA	TRBV29-1	CSVEEGVGGSYEQYF	TGCAGCGTTGAAGAGGGAGTGGGAGGTTCCTACGAGCAGTACTTC
TRBJ2-3	few	NA	TRBV21-1	CASSKAEDRRNCTDTQYF	TGTGCCAGCAGCAAAGCGGAGGACAGGCGAAACTGCACAGATACGCAGTATTTT
TRBJ2-7	NA	TRBD2	TRBV6-4	CASSDSYRGGDEQYF	TGTGCCAGCAGTGACTCGTACCGGGGAGGGGACGAGCAGTACTTC
TRBJ1-6	NA	NA	TRBV4-1	CASSQRESGNSPLHF	TGCGCCAGCAGCCAACGAGAATCGGGTAATTCACCCCTCCACTTT
TRBJ2-1	NA	NA	TRBV24-1	CATTNAGGRQFF	TGTGCCACCACCAACGCTGGGGGAAGGCAGTTCTTC
TRBJ1-5	NA	NA	TRBV12-3/TRBV12-4	CASSVAPGGQLQHF	TGTGCCAGCAGTGTTGCCCCGGGGGGGCAGCTCCAGCATTTT
TRBJ2-6	few	TRBD1	TRBV6-5	CASRSERQGMGNVLTF	TGTGCCAGCAGGTCCGAGAGACAGGGCATGGGCAACGTCCTGACTTTC
TRBJ2-1	few	NA	TRBV15	CATSRGGQSSYNEQFF	TGTGCCACCAGCAGAGGCGGCCAGAGCTCCTACAATGAGCAGTTCTTC
TRBJ1-6	NA	NA	TRBV6-1	CASSEQGTYGNSPLHF	TGTGCCAGCAGTGAACAAGGGACATATGGGAATTCACCCCTCCACTTT
TRBJ1-4	NA	NA	TRBV5-1	CASSPVGGVVEKLFF	TGCGCCAGCAGCCCCGTGGGGGGAGTTGTCGAAAAACTGTTTTTT
TRBJ2-7	NA	TRBD2	TRBV5-1	CASSRQGLLSYEQYF	TGCGCCAGCAGCCGCCAGGGACTACTTTCCTACGAGCAGTACTTC
TRBJ1-6	NA	TRBD1	TRBV4-3	CASSQGTGQLNSPLHF	TGCGCCAGCAGCCAAGGGACAGGGCAATTGAATTCACCCCTCCACTTT
TRBJ1-5	NA	NA	TRBV3-1	CASGEDCPQHF	TGTGCCAGCGGGGAGGATTGTCCCCAGCATTTT
TRBJ2-5	NA	NA	TRBV11-3	CASSFSAGAETQYF	TGTGCCAGCAGCTTCAGTGCCGGCGCAGAGACCCAGTACTTC
TRBJ2-1	NA	NA	TRBV4-1	CASSQAGLNEQFF	TGCGCCAGCAGCCAAGCCGGGCTCAATGAGCAGTTCTTC
TRBJ2-7	few	TRBD2	TRBV9	CASSARREDYEQYF	TGTGCCAGCAGCGCACGGCGGGAGGATTACGAGCAGTACTTC
TRBJ2-4	NA	NA	TRBV7-8	CASSLEGYKNIQYF	TGTGCCAGCAGCTTAGAGGGTTACAAAAACATTCAGTACTTC
TRBJ2-3	NA	TRBD2	TRBV10-1	CASSPTSGAARGTDTQYF	TGCGCCAGCAGCCCAACTAGCGGGGCGGCCAGGGGCACAGATACGCAGTATTTT
TRBJ1-2	NA	TRBD1	TRBV2	CASKEQGRDGYTF	TGTGCCAGCAAGGAACAGGGGCGCGATGGCTACACCTTC
TRBJ2-7	once	NA	TRBV10-3	CAISDSRGYEQYF	TGTGCCATCAGTGATTCCAGGGGCTATGAGCAGTACTTC
TRBJ2-5	few	NA	TRBV7-8	CASSLRLGETQYF	TGTGCCAGCAGCTTGCGACTAGGCGAGACCCAGTACTTC
TRBJ1-4	NA	TRBD1	TRBV5-1	CASSNPDRNNEKLFF	TGCGCCAGCAGCAACCCGGACAGGAATAATGAAAAGCTGTTTTTT
TRBJ1-4	once	NA	TRBV7-2	CASSAELGGEKLFF	TGTGCCAGCAGCGCGGAACTGGGGGGTGAAAAACTGTTTTTT
TRBJ2-7	few	TRBD1	TRBV27	CASRGQDSYEQYF	TGTGCCAGCCGGGGACAGGACTCCTACGAGCAGTACTTC
TRBJ2-1	few	TRBD2	TRBV12-3/TRBV12-4	CASSEGDYKEQFF	TGTGCCAGCAGTGAAGGGGACTACAAAGAGCAGTTCTTC
TRBJ2-3	NA	TRBD2	TRBV7-6	CASSPEAGDSTDTQYF	TGTGCCAGCAGCCCTGAGGCGGGGGATAGCACAGATACGCAGTATTTT
TRBJ2-5	NA	NA	TRBV6-5	CASRPDGRLQATQYF	TGTGCCAGTAGACCCGATGGGCGGTTGCAAGCGACCCAGTACTTC
TRBJ2-7	NA	NA	TRBV20-1	CSARPPGRSYEQYF	TGCAGTGCTAGGCCCCCGGGACGGTCCTACGAGCAGTACTTC
TRBJ1-5	few	NA	TRBV7-9	CASSLGTQPQHF	TGTGCCAGCAGCTTGGGTACTCAGCCCCAGCATTTT